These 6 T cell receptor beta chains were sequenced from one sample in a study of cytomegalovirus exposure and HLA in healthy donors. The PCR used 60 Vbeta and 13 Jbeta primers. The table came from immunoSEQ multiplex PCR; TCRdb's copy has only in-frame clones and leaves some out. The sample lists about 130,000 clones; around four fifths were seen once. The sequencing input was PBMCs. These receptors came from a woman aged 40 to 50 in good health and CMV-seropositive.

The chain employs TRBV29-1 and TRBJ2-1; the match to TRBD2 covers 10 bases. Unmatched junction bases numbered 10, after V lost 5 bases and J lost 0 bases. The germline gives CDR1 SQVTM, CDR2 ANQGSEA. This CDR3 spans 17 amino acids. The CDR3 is CSVHDVSSGSSYNEQFF. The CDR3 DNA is TGCAGCGTTCATGACGTGTCTAGCGGGAGCTCCTACAATGAGCAGTTCTTC.

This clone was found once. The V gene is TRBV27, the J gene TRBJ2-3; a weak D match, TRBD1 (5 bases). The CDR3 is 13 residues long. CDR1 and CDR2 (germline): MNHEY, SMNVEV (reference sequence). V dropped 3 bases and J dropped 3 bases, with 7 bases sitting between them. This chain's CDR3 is CASSFQGTDTQYF. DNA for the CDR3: TGTGCCAGCAGTTTTCAGGGAACAGATACGCAGTATTTT.

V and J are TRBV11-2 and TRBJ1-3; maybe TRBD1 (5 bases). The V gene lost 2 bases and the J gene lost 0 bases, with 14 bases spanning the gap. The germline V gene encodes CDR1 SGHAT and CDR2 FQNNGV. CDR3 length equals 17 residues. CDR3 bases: TGTGCCAGCAGCTTACTGGGGGGGGTGAGCTCTGGAAACACCATATATTTT. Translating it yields CASSLLGGVSSGNTIYF.

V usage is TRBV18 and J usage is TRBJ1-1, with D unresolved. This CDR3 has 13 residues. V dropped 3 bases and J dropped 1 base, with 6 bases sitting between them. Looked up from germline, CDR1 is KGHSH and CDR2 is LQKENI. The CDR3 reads CASSPPGNTEAFF. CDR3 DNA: TGTGCCAGCTCACCCCCGGGGAACACTGAAGCTTTCTTT.

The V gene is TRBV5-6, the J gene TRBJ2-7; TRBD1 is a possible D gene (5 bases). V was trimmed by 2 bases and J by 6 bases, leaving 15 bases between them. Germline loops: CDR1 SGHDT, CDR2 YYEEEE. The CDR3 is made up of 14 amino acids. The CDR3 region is CASSFQGAGREQYF. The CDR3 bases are TGTGCCAGCAGCTTTCAAGGGGCAGGACGCGAGCAGTACTTC.

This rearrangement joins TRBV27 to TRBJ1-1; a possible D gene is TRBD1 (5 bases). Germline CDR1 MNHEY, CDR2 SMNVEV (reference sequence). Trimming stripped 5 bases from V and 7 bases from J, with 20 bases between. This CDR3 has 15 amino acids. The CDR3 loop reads CASSPKQFRGDEAFF. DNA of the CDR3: TGTGCCAGCAGTCCAAAACAGTTTAGGGGTGATGAAGCTTTCTTT.